Below are 13 T cell receptor beta chains sequenced from a single sample in a study of OX40 agonist ivuxolimab in advanced cancers. TCRdb keeps only in-frame clones here, not all; method: immunoSEQ multiplex PCR. Of about 55,000 clones detected, 86% appear once; the ten largest clones hold 10% to 15%. The material was CD4+ or CD8+ T cells sorted from blood, obtained in a trial of the OX40 agonist ivuxolimab. The receptors were gathered from an adult with an advanced solid tumor such as melanoma, head and neck, liver or kidney cancer.

In this sample, this clone turned up once. The J gene is TRBJ1-1, the V gene TRBV5-8; a possible D gene is TRBD1 (5 bases). This CDR3 has 16 amino acids. V was pared by 0 bases and J by 0 bases, with 12 bases between. The germline CDR1 and CDR2 sequences are SGHTS and YDEGEE. The CDR3 nucleotides read TGTGCCAGCAGCTTGGACCTGGGGACTTTGAACACTGAAGCTTTCTTT. The encoded protein is CASSLDLGTLNTEAFF.

This chain joins TRBV27 and TRBJ2-3; D is unclear. This CDR3 has 12 amino acids. V was cut by 4 bases and J by 6 bases, with 8 bases left in between. Germline CDR1 MNHEY, CDR2 SMNVEV (reference sequence). In DNA form, the CDR3 reads TGTGCCAGCAGTTCTTTTATGGATACGCAGTATTTT. Protein product: CASSSFMDTQYF.

The V call is TRBV4-2, the J call TRBJ2-1; maybe TRBD2 (5 bases). V dropped 3 bases and J dropped 7 bases, with 19 bases sitting between them. The germline CDR1 and CDR2 sequences are LGHNA and YNFKEQ. CDR3 length equals 16 residues. The CDR3 coding sequence is TGTGCCAGCAGCCAGCAGAGCGGCACGAGTTTGAATGAGCAGTTCTTC. Amino acid sequence: CASSQQSGTSLNEQFF.

For the CDR3, the DNA is TGTGCCAGCAGCCTGGGACAGGGGCCTTACGAGCAGTACTTC. Translating it yields CASSLGQGPYEQYF. The chain has TRBV11-2 and TRBJ2-7; 10 nucleotides line up with TRBD1. Germline V gene data show CDR1 as SGHAT and CDR2 as FQNNGV. The CDR3 has 14 residues. V was clipped by 5 bases and J by 4 bases; unmatched bases: 5.

The V call is TRBV29-1, the J call TRBJ2-3; D tentatively fits TRBD1 or TRBD2 (6 bases each). Germline CDR1 is SQVTM and CDR2 is ANQGSEA. The CDR3 runs to 16 residues. V shed 7 bases and J shed 0 bases, with 20 bases lying between them. This chain's CDR3 is CSARLVGGRSTDTQYF. In DNA, the CDR3 is TGCAGCGCCAGACTAGTGGGGGGCCGGAGCACAGATACGCAGTATTTT.

Comment on this clone: Other DNA sequences in the same sample also yield this CDR3. This sequence joins TRBV15 and TRBJ2-1, with D perhaps TRBD2 (5 bases). There are 15 residues in the CDR3. V was clipped by 0 bases and J by 0 bases, with 6 bases between them. The V gene's germline CDR1 is LNHNV and CDR2 YYDKDF (reference sequence). This chain's CDR3 is CATSRERVSYNEQFF. The CDR3 nucleotides read TGTGCCACCAGCAGAGAGAGGGTCTCCTACAATGAGCAGTTCTTC.

The chain carries TRBV6-5 and TRBJ1-1, with 7 bases aligning to TRBD1. This CDR3 is built from 14 residues. V lost 5 bases, J lost 7 bases, and 10 bases stayed unmatched. Germline V CDR1 and CDR2: MNHEY, SVGAGI. The CDR3 sequence: CASSTLQGEDEAFF. The CDR3 DNA reads as TGTGCCAGCAGTACCCTCCAGGGGGAGGATGAAGCTTTCTTT.

The V and J genes are TRBV11-3 and TRBJ2-2, with 7 bases that match TRBD1. The CDR3 is made up of 17 amino acids. CDR1 is SGHNT, CDR2 YENEEA, per germline. V was pared by 5 bases and J by 2 bases, with 11 bases of the junction left unmatched. The CDR3 region has the DNA TGTGCCAGCAGCCTCAGGAAGGGACAGAGAAACACCGGGGAGCTGTTTTTT. Translating gives CASSLRKGQRNTGELFF.

This clone was detected once. The CDR3 sequence: CASSPGTGWGLPEAFF. Here the CDR3 DNA reads TGTGCCAGCAGCCCCGGGACAGGATGGGGGTTGCCTGAAGCTTTCTTT. V usage is TRBV5-6 and J usage is TRBJ1-1, with 8 bases fitting TRBD1. CDR1 and CDR2 (germline): SGHDT, YYEEEE. This CDR3 has 16 residues. V was clipped by 4 bases and J by 6 bases; unmatched bases: 14.

V is TRBV5-4 and J is TRBJ1-1; a possible D gene is TRBD1 (5 bases). V dropped 0 bases and J dropped 1 base, with 10 bases sitting between them. The CDR3 consists of 15 residues. The germline gives CDR1 SGHNT, CDR2 YYREEE (reference sequence). The CDR3 reads CASSLELGGNTEAFF. For the CDR3, the DNA is TGTGCCAGCAGCTTGGAACTCGGGGGGAACACTGAAGCTTTCTTT.

Written as DNA, the CDR3 is TGTGCCAGCAGCTTGGCTTGGGGTTTGGGCGAGCAGTACTTC. Amino acids: CASSLAWGLGEQYF. The chain joins TRBV5-6 to TRBJ2-7, with D unresolved. Deletions cut 0 bases from V and 6 bases from J, with 13 bases between. This CDR3 region has 14 residues. Germline V CDR1 and CDR2: SGHDT, YYEEEE.

This chain links TRBV19 with TRBJ2-5, with 9 bases lining up with TRBD1. Trimming cost V 7 bases and J 5 bases; bases outside gene matches: 11. CDR1 LNHDA and CDR2 SQIVND come from the germline V gene (reference sequence). The CDR3 loop spans 15 amino acids. CDR3 in DNA: TGTGCCAGTACCTCGGGGACAGGGACAAGGGAGACCCAGTACTTC. Residues: CASTSGTGTRETQYF.

In its sample, this clone was seen once. The gene calls are TRBV7-9 and TRBJ1-4; TRBD1 matches at 7 bases. V dropped 2 bases and J dropped 8; count of bases not matched to a gene: 14. CDR1 and CDR2 from the germline V gene are SEHNR and FQNEAQ (reference sequence). The CDR3 is 17 residues long. The CDR3 DNA is TGTGCCAGCAGCTTATTAACCCCTGACAGGGTAGAAGAAAAACTGTTTTTT. Translated, it gives CASSLLTPDRVEEKLFF. The full variable domain, in which reference TRBV7-9 and TRBJ1-4 provide the parts outside the CDR3, is DTGVSQNPRHKITKRGQNVTFRCDPISEHNRLYWYRQTLGQGPEFLTYFQNEAQLEKSRLLSDRFSAERPKGSFSTLEIQRTEQGDSAMYLCASSLLTPDRVEEKLFFGSGTQLSVL.